Below, 22 T cell receptor beta chains from the same sample are listed, as sequenced in a study of T cells after yellow fever vaccination. In TCRdb, the 5' RACE reads were re-called with MiXCR into one record per CDR3 protein. Of about 400,000 distinct CDR3 sequences in the sample, approximately 6% are singletons; the top ten hold 14% to 15%. This sample comprised PBMCs, obtained 5 days after the yellow fever booster vaccination. The source of these receptors is a young man who received the YFV17D yellow fever vaccine.

The J gene is TRBJ2-7, the V gene TRBV20-1, with 10 nucleotides matching TRBD2. V lost 5 bases, J lost 3 bases, and 7 bases stayed unmatched. The germline V gene has CDR1 DFQATT and CDR2 SNEGSKA (reference sequence). The CDR3 covers 14 residues. Here the CDR3 DNA reads TGCAGTGCTGGACCACTAGCGGGGCTCTACGAGCAGTACTTC. Protein: CSAGPLAGLYEQYF.

Ten or more counts support this clonotype. The gene calls are TRBV7-3 and TRBJ2-2; no firm D call. The CDR3 has 14 residues. The V and J ends lost 3 bases and 0 bases respectively, with 5 bases between them. Germline V gives CDR1 SGHTA, CDR2 FQGTGA. The CDR3 sequence: CASSLQPNTGELFF. The CDR3 DNA is TGTGCCAGCAGCTTGCAACCGAACACCGGGGAGCTGTTTTTT.

This clonotype was observed a handful of times. This chain uses TRBV5-1 with TRBJ2-5; 11 bases are a match to TRBD2. Germline-derived CDR1 and CDR2 are SGHRS and YFSETQ. The V gene end was trimmed by 4 bases and the J gene end by 3 bases; junction bases not matched to a gene: 17. The CDR3 has 19 residues. The CDR3 region has the DNA TGCGCCAGCAGCACCCCGGGAGGGACTAGCGGCATCCAAGAAGAGACCCAGTACTTC. Translated, it gives CASSTPGGTSGIQEETQYF.

CDR3 in DNA: TGTGCCAGCAGTTACTCTGGGCCAGGCAGGGCACACTCTGGGGCCAACGTCCTGACTTTC. This codes for CASSYSGPGRAHSGANVLTF. The rearrangement uses TRBV6-2 or TRBV6-3 and TRBJ2-6; D may be TRBD1 (5 bases). Trimming shortened V by 0 bases and J by 0 bases, and 18 bases separated the two germline ends. The CDR3 sequence is 20 residues long. Germline V gene lookup returns CDR1 MNHEY and CDR2 SVGEGT.

This clonotype came up a few times. The chain recombines TRBV29-1 with TRBJ2-5; TRBD1 might be the D (5 bases). V was trimmed by 3 bases and J by 1 base, leaving 15 bases between them. This CDR3 has 15 amino acids. Germline-derived CDR1 and CDR2 are SQVTM and ANQGSEA. This CDR3 is CSVDLVGAAQETQYF. In nucleotides, the CDR3 is TGCAGCGTTGATTTAGTTGGGGCAGCCCAAGAGACCCAGTACTTC.

The V gene is TRBV15, the J gene TRBJ2-7; tentatively, D is TRBD1 (6 bases). CDR3 length: 16 amino acids. Per the germline V gene, CDR1 is LNHNV and CDR2 is YYDKDF (reference sequence). Trimming shortened V by 5 bases and J by 2 bases, and 19 bases separated the two germline ends. The CDR3 loop reads CATSSNRWDTPYEQYF. The CDR3 bases are TGTGCCACCAGCTCTAACCGGTGGGACACACCCTACGAGCAGTACTTC.

The chain has TRBV20-1 and TRBJ2-1, with a weak D call TRBD2 (5 bases). Germline CDR1 is DFQATT and CDR2 is SNEGSKA (reference sequence). The CDR3 spans 16 residues. V was cut by 6 bases and J by 0 bases, with 18 bases left in between. CDR3 DNA sequence: TGCAGTGCGTATGTCTCGCGTGGGAGCTCCTACAATGAGCAGTTCTTC. Encoded protein: CSAYVSRGSSYNEQFF.

This clonotype was counted at least ten times. This chain joins TRBV18 and TRBJ2-2; 9 bases agree with TRBD1. The CDR3 spans 15 residues. Germline V CDR1 and CDR2: KGHSH, LQKENI. The J segment lost 2 bases and the V segment lost 5 bases, leaving 3 bases of the junction unmatched. The CDR3 DNA is TGTGCCAGCTCATCGACAGGGGGTAACACCGGGGAGCTGTTTTTT. This encodes CASSSTGGNTGELFF.

For this clonotype: A read error may explain this, as a much larger clone is one base away. The chain joins TRBV5-1 to TRBJ2-1; D not certain. Trimming took 4 bases from V and 5 from J, leaving 19 bases between them. CDR1 is SGHRS and CDR2 is YFSETQ in the germline V gene. The CDR3 contains 16 residues. CDR3 nucleotide sequence: TGCGCCAGCAGCCCGCTTCTAGACATTAGAAACAATGAGCAGTTCTTC. It encodes CASSPLLDIRNNEQFF.

V gene TRBV20-1 combines with J gene TRBJ2-7; 9 bases fit TRBD2. V was pared by 0 bases and J by 5 bases, with 8 bases of the junction left unmatched. The V gene's germline CDR1 is DFQATT and CDR2 SNEGSKA (reference sequence). The CDR3 consists of 15 residues. The CDR3 nucleotides are TGCAGTGCTAGAGATCGCGGGAGGGCCTCTCACGAGCAGTACTTC. It encodes CSARDRGRASHEQYF.

V gene TRBV15 combines with J gene TRBJ2-7, with 7 bases identical to TRBD2. The CDR3 is 18 residues long. CDR1 is LNHNV, CDR2 YYDKDF, per germline (reference sequence). Trimming cost V 3 bases and J 4 bases; bases outside gene matches: 18. CDR3 amino acids: CATSSRSKRGPKSYEQYF. In DNA, the CDR3 is TGTGCCACCAGCAGCCGCTCCAAGCGGGGCCCCAAATCGTACGAGCAGTACTTC.

The rearrangement joins TRBV7-2 to TRBJ2-5; either TRBD1 or TRBD2 may fit D (6 bases each). This CDR3 has 14 amino acids. V was pared by 1 base and J by 8 bases, with 14 bases between. Looked up from germline, CDR1 is SGHTA and CDR2 is FQGNSA. The CDR3 coding sequence is TGTGCCAGCAGCTTAGATAGCGGAGGGGGTACCCAGTACTTC. Translated, it gives CASSLDSGGGTQYF.

V gene TRBV7-7 combines with J gene TRBJ2-3; D is perhaps TRBD1 or TRBD2 (6 bases each). CDR3 length: 15 residues. V shed 4 bases and J shed 4 bases, with 15 bases lying between them. Looked up from germline, CDR1 is SSHAT and CDR2 is FNYEAQ (reference sequence). The CDR3 sequence is CASSSVLGGPDTQYF. CDR3 DNA: TGTGCCAGCAGCTCGGTGTTGGGGGGCCCAGATACGCAGTATTTT.

There are many counts of this clonotype. V gene TRBV13 combines with J gene TRBJ2-5, with 7 bases fitting TRBD2. There are 16 residues in the CDR3. Germline values: CDR1 PRHDT, CDR2 FYEKMQ (reference sequence). V gave up 2 bases and J gave up 4 bases; unmatched junction bases: 10. DNA for the CDR3: TGTGCCAGCAGCTTATACTCGGCGGGAGTCCGAGAGACCCAGTACTTC. Its translation is CASSLYSAGVRETQYF.

The chain is built from TRBV20-1 and TRBJ2-7, with 12 bases matching TRBD2. Trimming at V came to 7 bases and at J to 3 bases, leaving 1 base not matched to a gene. From germline, CDR1 is DFQATT and CDR2 SNEGSKA (reference sequence). The CDR3 totals 12 residues. For the CDR3, the DNA is TGCAGTGGGACTAGCGGGAACTACGAGCAGTACTTC. Its protein product is CSGTSGNYEQYF.

In the case of this clonotype: One junction end disagrees with the germline gene, perhaps due to a read error. J is TRBJ1-1 and V is TRBV6-5; no firm D call. The CDR3 sequence is 13 residues long. In germline, CDR1 is MNHEY, CDR2 SVGAGI. CDR3 protein: CASSYSNRLQLFF. The CDR3 coding sequence is TGTGCCAGCAGTTACTCGAACCGGCTTCAGCTTTTTTTT.

The rearrangement joins TRBV20-1 to TRBJ1-1; D gene uncertain. The V gene lost 6 bases and the J gene lost 2 bases, with 13 bases spanning the gap. Germline CDR1 is DFQATT and CDR2 is SNEGSKA (reference sequence). The CDR3 length is 13 residues. The CDR3, as DNA: TGCAGTGCGGCTACTCTGGTTAACACTGAAGCTTTCTTT. Translation gives CSAATLVNTEAFF.

This clonotype was counted ten times or more. The chain has TRBV7-2 and TRBJ2-3; D is possibly TRBD2 (6 bases). Trimming pared 1 base from V and 7 bases from J, leaving 12 bases between. The germline gives CDR1 SGHTA, CDR2 FQGNSA. This CDR3 has 14 amino acids. CDR3 in DNA: TGTGCCAGCAGCTTAGTATTCCGGGGGAATACGCAGTATTTT. It yields the protein CASSLVFRGNTQYF.

In this sample, this clonotype turned up a few times. J is TRBJ2-3 and V is TRBV10-3; 12 bases align to TRBD2. Per germline, CDR1 ENHRY and CDR2 SYGVKD. Germline trimming cut 6 bases from V and 4 bases from J; bases unmatched to any gene: 2. This CDR3 contains 14 residues. CDR3 loop: CAIRPSGGADTQYF. Written as DNA, the CDR3 is TGTGCCATCAGACCTAGCGGGGGGGCAGATACGCAGTATTTT.

V and J are TRBV4-3 and TRBJ2-6, with D uncertain. V was pared by 0 bases and J by 1 base, with 13 bases between. Germline CDR1 and CDR2: LGHNA and YSLEER. This CDR3 region has 18 residues. The CDR3 protein is CASSQEIFGGSGANVLTF. As DNA, the CDR3 is TGCGCCAGCAGCCAAGAGATTTTCGGTGGGTCTGGGGCCAACGTCCTGACTTTC.

This clonotype has a handful of counts. The chain couples TRBV29-1 to TRBJ2-1; D possibly corresponds to TRBD1 (6 bases). Germline CDR1 and CDR2: SQVTM and ANQGSEA. This CDR3 comprises 12 residues. The germline V and J ends were trimmed by 6 bases and 6 bases, with 12 bases remaining between them. Here the CDR3 DNA reads TGCAGCGTCAGAGGGGGAACCAATGAGCAGTTCTTC. Translation: CSVRGGTNEQFF.

This clonotype was counted at least ten times. CDR3 protein: CASLKGPEQFF. The CDR3 DNA sequence: TGTGCCAGCTTAAAGGGGCCCGAGCAGTTCTTC. The chain links TRBV28 to TRBJ2-1, with D tentatively TRBD1 (5 bases). The CDR3 length is 11 residues. V dropped 8 bases and J dropped 10 bases, with 12 bases sitting between them. CDR1 and CDR2 from the germline V gene are MDHEN and SYDVKM. The full variable domain, its missing parts supplied by reference TRBV28 and TRBJ2-1, is DVKVTQSSRYLVKRTGEKVFLECVQDMDHENMFWYRQDPGLGLRLIYFSYDVKMKEKGDIPEGYSVSREKKERFSLILESASTNQTSMYLCASLKGPEQFFGPGTRLTVL.